This paragraph reports one T cell receptor beta chain. Trimming cost V 0 bases and J 6 bases, with 11 bases left between them. This CDR3 is 15 amino acids long. Germline assignment: CDR1 MRHNA and CDR2 SNTAGT. The age range of participants was 18 to 89 years, with residence in about two dozen US areas. This entry is derived from a study of blood T cell repertoires in COVID-19. For the study at large: Some COVID-19 samples were acute and others convalescent; all came from the United States, Italy and Spain.

Profiling relied on immunoSEQ multiplex PCR, and the TCRdb table lists in-frame clones only, not all of them. Seen here are some 290,000 clones, about 90% observed once, and the top ten hold roughly a tenth. The chain is built from TRBV6-4 and TRBJ2-2; D is perhaps TRBD1 (5 bases). The sequenced sample consisted of PBMCs or T cells enriched from blood (not recorded which). The clonotype originates from a woman aged 25-40 years who had recovered from COVID-19. This CDR3 is CASSDSRWGSGELFF. In DNA, the CDR3 is TGTGCCAGCAGTGACTCTCGTTGGGGCTCCGGGGAGCTGTTTTTT.